This is a list of T cell receptor beta chains from one sample in a study of cytomegalovirus exposure and HLA in healthy donors. The assay was immunoSEQ multiplex PCR, and TCRdb's table has in-frame clones only and misses some. This sample has around 76,000 clones, with more than 60% found just once. The sequencing input was PBMCs. These receptors all stem from a man aged 40-49 years in good health and CMV-seronegative. Each CDR3 is given without its conserved first and last residue.

V gene	J gene	CDR3 protein
TRBV25-1	TRBJ2-7	ASSEETTYEQY
TRBV11-2	TRBJ2-7	ASSPPSPAGAYEQY
TRBV28	TRBJ2-1	ASRTSGETYNEQF
TRBV15	TRBJ2-1	ATSRDLEGGQF
TRBV10-3	TRBJ2-2	ASGQGEGTGELF
TRBV27	TRBJ2-2	ASSPRRGNTGELF
TRBV15	TRBJ2-2	ATRGAVTGELF
TRBV25-1	TRBJ1-3	ASSEGGSGNTIY
TRBV29-1	TRBJ2-3	SVERAGVSSDTQY
TRBV28	TRBJ1-4	ASSSGQGGEKLF
TRBV7-2	TRBJ2-7	ASSRPGSFYEQY
TRBV12-5	TRBJ2-7	ASGPNLAASYEQY
TRBV18	TRBJ2-5	ASSSTRSEETQY
TRBV9	TRBJ2-7	ASSPPRGWGQPYEQY
TRBV9	TRBJ2-7	ASSEGGTSGDYEQY
TRBV7-9	TRBJ1-5	ASSLGPGQVRPQH
TRBV7-9	TRBJ1-1	ASSLVGGNTEAF
TRBV7-9	TRBJ2-1	ATEEMEGLFREQF
TRBV19	TRBJ2-7	ASSPWTSGRGEQY
TRBV7-9	TRBJ1-3	ASSLNQAGNTIY
TRBV28	TRBJ2-7	ASSRDRHYEQY
TRBV6-5	TRBJ1-6	ASSYFGTGDSPLH
TRBV27	TRBJ2-6	ASSPLRVSGANGLT
TRBV5-5	TRBJ2-1	ASSLVLGVYNEQF
TRBV5-1	TRBJ2-7	ASSFQGDATGEQY
TRBV7-3	TRBJ2-3	ASSFAGGTDTQY
TRBV4-2	TRBJ2-3	ASSPGTGVTADTQY
TRBV19	TRBJ2-3	ASRVPGQGGDTQY
TRBV6-1	TRBJ2-2	ASSDLAGGLSGELF
TRBV5-1	TRBJ1-2	ASSLQGDGYT
TRBV7-6	TRBJ2-1	ASSLGQGKYNEQF
TRBV7-2	TRBJ1-1	ASSLGGRPPL
TRBV7-9	TRBJ2-1	ASSLGGRNEQF
TRBV28	TRBJ2-1	ASSRPSSGNEQF
TRBV7-9	TRBJ1-1	SSSLVWTPNTEAF
TRBV10-3	TRBJ2-3	AISPGQGARDTQY
TRBV6-1	TRBJ1-5	ASSVYTVNQPQH
TRBV10-1	TRBJ2-5	ASSPGHSQETQY
TRBV7-6	TRBJ2-1	ASSLMNRDIHNEQF
TRBV5-8	TRBJ2-7	ASRPIPGGSFSYEQY
TRBV19	TRBJ1-5	ASNKEGQVHQPQH
TRBV5-1	TRBJ2-5	ASIGQPQETQY
TRBV29-1	TRBJ1-2	TFWGPGVYGYT
TRBV5-1	TRBJ1-2	ASSLGVTSNYGYT
TRBV6-1	TRBJ2-2	ASSSGGSGTGELF
TRBV19	TRBJ2-4	ASSPGQGAKNSQY
TRBV7-9	TRBJ1-6	ASSQTGNSPLH
TRBV7-6	TRBJ2-1	ASSLVLSGLQDNEQF
TRBV27	TRBJ2-7	ASSRDREQY
TRBV14	TRBJ2-2	ASSQERLSTGELF
TRBV18	TRBJ2-7	ASSSGSPYEQY
TRBV7-9	TRBJ1-5	ASSLGPFQGQHQPQH
TRBV2	TRBJ2-1	ASNQKPDEQF